This T cell receptor (beta chain) was obtained from a study of blood T cell repertoires in COVID-19. Study as a whole: From the United States, Italy and Spain came samples of acute and convalescent COVID-19. PBMCs, B-cell-depleted T cells, or T cells provided the cDNA or gDNA that made up the material.

V was cut by 4 bases and J by 7 bases, with 13 bases left in between. The CDR3 runs 12 residues. Per germline, CDR1 SQVTM and CDR2 ANQGSEA. Original handling: The authors estimated nucleated cell counts from reference gene primer amplification. This table comes from immunoSEQ multiplex PCR, and its TCRdb copy is limited to in-frame clones, with some not included. The V and J calls and clone size come from that table; D and trimming were worked out from the DNA. The sample has 130,000 or so clones, more than 80% seen once. The origin of this receptor is a woman aged 55-70 years with acute or convalescent COVID-19. This chain connects TRBV29-1 to TRBJ2-5, with a weak D call TRBD2 (6 bases). The sample consisted of peripheral blood. CDR3 sequence (DNA): TGCAGCGTTGCGACTGGGGGGTTGACCCAGTACTTC. It yields the protein CSVATGGLTQYF.